The sequence of this T cell receptor (beta chain) was determined in a study of T cells after yellow fever vaccination. This clonotype was counted many times. Looked up from germline, CDR1 is SGHDT and CDR2 is YYEEEE. This CDR3 contains 15 residues. Trimming pared 0 bases from V and 0 bases from J, leaving 7 bases between. 5'RACE template switching generated TCR cDNA, adding a universal primer site and UMIs. TCRdb re-derived calls from the 5' RACE reads in MiXCR, one entry per CDR3 protein. The sample records 55,000 or so distinct CDR3 sequences, 6% to 8.5% being singletons. The sample was CD8+ T cells not binding an NS4B(214-222) dextramer, sorted from PBMCs, taken more than 35 days after the first yellow fever vaccination. J is TRBJ1-5 and V is TRBV5-6; D gene ambiguous. The clonotype comes from a man younger than 35 who received the YFV17D yellow fever vaccine. CDR3 in DNA: TGTGCCAGCAGCTTGGCCCAAGCTAGCAATCAGCCCCAGCATTTT. Its translation is CASSLAQASNQPQHF.